This TCR beta chain stems from a study of T cell repertoires in cytomegalovirus infection. The V segment lost 5 bases and the J segment 6 bases; nucleotides outside the gene matches: 5. The CDR3 loop spans 13 amino acids. The V gene's germline CDR1 is MGHRA and CDR2 YSYEKL. This clonotype has just a few counts. The antigen is unknown. TCRdb re-called the reads with MiXCR, one entry per CDR3 protein. The sample contains about 480,000 distinct CDR3 sequences, 33% of which appear only once. The sequenced sample was cultured PBMCs, obtained from culture after CMV antigen stimulation. This sequence was found in a human donor in good health (CMV status not recorded). Some clones in this sample may be carry-over from other donors' samples. The V and J genes are TRBV4-1 and TRBJ2-7; TRBD1 agrees at 9 bases. The CDR3 nucleotides read TGCGCCAGCAGCAACCGGGACAGGGCCGAGCAGTACTTC. This encodes CASSNRDRAEQYF.